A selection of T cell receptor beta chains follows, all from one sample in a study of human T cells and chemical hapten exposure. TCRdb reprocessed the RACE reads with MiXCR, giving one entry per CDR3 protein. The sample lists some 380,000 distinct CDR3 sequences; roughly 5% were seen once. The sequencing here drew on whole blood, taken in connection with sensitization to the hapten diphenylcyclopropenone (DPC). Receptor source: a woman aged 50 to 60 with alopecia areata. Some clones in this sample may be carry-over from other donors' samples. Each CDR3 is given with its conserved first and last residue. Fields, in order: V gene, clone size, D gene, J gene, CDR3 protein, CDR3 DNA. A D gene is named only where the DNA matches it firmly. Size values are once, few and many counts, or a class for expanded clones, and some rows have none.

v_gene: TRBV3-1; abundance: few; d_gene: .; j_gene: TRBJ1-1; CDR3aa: CASSQGEGKAFF; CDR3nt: TGTGCCAGCAGCCAAGGAGAAGGCAAGGCCTTCTTT
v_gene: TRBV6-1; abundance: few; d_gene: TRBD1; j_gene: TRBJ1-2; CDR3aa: CASRSLVLPGTGNYGYTF; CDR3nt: TGTGCCAGCAGATCTTTAGTACTTCCCGGGACAGGGAACTATGGCTACACCTTC
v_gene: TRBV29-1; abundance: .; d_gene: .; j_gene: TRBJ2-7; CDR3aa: CSVDEGLVAVSLEYF; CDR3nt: TGCAGCGTTGATGAAGGACTCGTTGCAGTATCCCTAGAGTACTTC
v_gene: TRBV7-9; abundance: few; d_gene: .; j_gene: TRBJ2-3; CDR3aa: CASIPTDTQYF; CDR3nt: TGTGCCAGCATCCCAACAGATACGCAGTATTTT
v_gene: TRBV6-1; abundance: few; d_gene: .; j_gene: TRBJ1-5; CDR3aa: CASRPDLGSPNQPQHF; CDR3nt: TGTGCCAGCAGACCCGACTTAGGATCCCCTAATCAGCCCCAGCATTTT
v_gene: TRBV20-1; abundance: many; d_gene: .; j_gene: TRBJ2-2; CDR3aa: CSARVGGNTGELFF; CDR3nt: TGCAGTGCTAGGGTTGGGGGGAACACCGGGGAGCTGTTTTTT
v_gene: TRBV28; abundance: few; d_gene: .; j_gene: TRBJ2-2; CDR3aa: CASSFGMSEGELFF; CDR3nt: TGTGCCAGCAGTTTTGGGATGTCAGAAGGGGAGCTGTTTTTT
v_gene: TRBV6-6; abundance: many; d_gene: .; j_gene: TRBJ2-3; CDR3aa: CASSPPRTDTQYF; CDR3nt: TGTGCCAGCAGTCCCCCTCGCACAGATACGCAGTATTTT
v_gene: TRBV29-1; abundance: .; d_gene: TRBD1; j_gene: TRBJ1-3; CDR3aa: CSVTGTASGNTIYF; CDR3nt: TGCAGCGTGACCGGGACAGCCTCTGGAAACACCATATATTTT
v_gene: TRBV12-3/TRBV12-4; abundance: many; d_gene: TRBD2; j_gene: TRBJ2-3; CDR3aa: CASRGLAGANTDTQYF; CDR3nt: TGTGCCAGCAGGGGACTAGCGGGGGCCAACACAGATACGCAGTATTTT
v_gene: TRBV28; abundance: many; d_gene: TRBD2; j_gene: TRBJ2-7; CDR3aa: CASSYPVGTSGGNEQYF; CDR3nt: TGTGCCAGCAGTTACCCCGTCGGGACTAGTGGGGGTAACGAGCAGTACTTC
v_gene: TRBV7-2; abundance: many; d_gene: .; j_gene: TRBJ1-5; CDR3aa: CASSSSLNQPQHF; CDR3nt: TGTGCCAGCAGTTCGTCTCTCAATCAGCCCCAGCATTTT
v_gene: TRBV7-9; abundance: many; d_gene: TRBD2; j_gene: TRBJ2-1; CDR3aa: CASSRLSGRIDEQFF; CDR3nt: TGTGCCAGCAGCCGCCTTAGCGGGAGGATCGATGAGCAGTTCTTC
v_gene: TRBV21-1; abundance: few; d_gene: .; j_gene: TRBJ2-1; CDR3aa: CASSKEGTPYNEQFF; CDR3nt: TGTGCCAGCAGCAAAGAAGGGACACCCTACAATGAGCAGTTCTTC
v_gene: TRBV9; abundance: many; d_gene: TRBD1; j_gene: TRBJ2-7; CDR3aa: CASSVGQGAQVEQYF; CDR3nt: TGTGCCAGCAGCGTAGGACAGGGGGCGCAGGTGGAGCAGTACTTC
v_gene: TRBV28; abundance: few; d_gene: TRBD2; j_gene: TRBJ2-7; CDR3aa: CASSFVIRGGPYEQYF; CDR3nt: TGTGCCAGCAGTTTTGTAATCCGGGGGGGGCCGTACGAGCAGTACTTC
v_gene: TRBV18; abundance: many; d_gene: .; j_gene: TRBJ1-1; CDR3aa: CASSPLRPEAFF; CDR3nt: TGTGCCAGCTCACCTCTGAGGCCTGAAGCTTTCTTT
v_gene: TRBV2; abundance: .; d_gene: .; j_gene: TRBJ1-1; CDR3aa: CASSEAGPEAFF; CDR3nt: TGTGCCAGCAGTGAAGCGGGGCCTGAAGCTTTCTTT
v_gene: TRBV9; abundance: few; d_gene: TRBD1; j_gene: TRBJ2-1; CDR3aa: CASSVGQGLHEQFF; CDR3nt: TGTGCCAGCAGCGTGGGACAGGGACTCCATGAGCAGTTCTTC
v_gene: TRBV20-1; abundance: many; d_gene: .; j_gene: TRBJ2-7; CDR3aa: CSARDPGARNEQYF; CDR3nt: TGCAGTGCTAGAGATCCAGGGGCGAGGAACGAGCAGTACTTC
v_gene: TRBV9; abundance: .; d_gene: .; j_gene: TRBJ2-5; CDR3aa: CASSAGDVIQETQYF; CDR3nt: TGTGCCAGCAGCGCCGGGGATGTAATTCAAGAGACCCAGTACTTC
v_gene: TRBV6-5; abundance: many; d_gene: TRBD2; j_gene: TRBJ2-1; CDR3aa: CASSYGGGPYNEQFF; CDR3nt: TGTGCCAGCAGTTACGGGGGGGGTCCCTACAATGAGCAGTTCTTC
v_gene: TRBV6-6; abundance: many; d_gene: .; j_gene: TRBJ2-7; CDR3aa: CASSPTRLGSYEQYF; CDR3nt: TGTGCCAGCAGCCCTACCAGGTTGGGATCCTACGAGCAGTACTTC
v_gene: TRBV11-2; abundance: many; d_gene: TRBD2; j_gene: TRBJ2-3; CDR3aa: CASSLSTLWGLAGTDTQYF; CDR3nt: TGTGCCAGCAGCTTAAGTACATTATGGGGACTAGCGGGAACAGATACGCAGTATTTT
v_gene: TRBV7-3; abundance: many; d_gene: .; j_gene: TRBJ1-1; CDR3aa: CASSGPPGRNTEAFF; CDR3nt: TGTGCCAGCAGCGGACCCCCAGGGAGAAACACTGAAGCTTTCTTT
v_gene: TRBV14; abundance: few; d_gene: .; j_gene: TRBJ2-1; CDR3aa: CASSDRNSVPEQFF; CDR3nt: TGTGCCAGCAGCGATCGTAACTCGGTCCCTGAGCAGTTCTTC
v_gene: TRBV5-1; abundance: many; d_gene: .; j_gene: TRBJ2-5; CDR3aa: CASSLSRQKETQYF; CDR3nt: TGCGCCAGCAGCTTGTCACGACAGAAAGAGACCCAGTACTTC
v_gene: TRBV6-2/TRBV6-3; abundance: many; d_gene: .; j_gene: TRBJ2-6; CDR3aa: CASIGWQAGSGANVLTF; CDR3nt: TGTGCCAGCATCGGATGGCAGGCTGGCTCTGGGGCCAACGTCCTGACTTTC